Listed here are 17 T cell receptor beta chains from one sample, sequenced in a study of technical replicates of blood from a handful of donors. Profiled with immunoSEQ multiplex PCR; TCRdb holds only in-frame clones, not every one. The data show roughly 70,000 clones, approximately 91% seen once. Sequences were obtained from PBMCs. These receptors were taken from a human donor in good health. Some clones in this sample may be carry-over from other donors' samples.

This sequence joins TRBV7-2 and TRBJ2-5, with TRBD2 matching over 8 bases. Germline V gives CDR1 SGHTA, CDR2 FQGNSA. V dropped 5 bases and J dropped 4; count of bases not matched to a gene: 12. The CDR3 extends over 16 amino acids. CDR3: CASSPRGAGAPETQYF. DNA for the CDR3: TGTGCCAGCAGCCCCCGGGGAGCGGGGGCCCCAGAGACCCAGTACTTC. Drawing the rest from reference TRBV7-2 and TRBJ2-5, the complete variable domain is GAGVSQSPSNKVTEKGKDVELRCDPISGHTALYWYRQSLGQGLEFLIYFQGNSAPDKSGLPSDRFSAERTGGSVSTLTIQRTQQEDSAVYLCASSPRGAGAPETQYFGPGTRLLVL.

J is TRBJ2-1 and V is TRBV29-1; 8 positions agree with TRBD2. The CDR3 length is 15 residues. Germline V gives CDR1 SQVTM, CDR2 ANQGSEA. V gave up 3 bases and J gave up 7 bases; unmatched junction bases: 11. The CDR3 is CSVDRANAGGNEQFF. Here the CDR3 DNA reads TGCAGCGTTGACAGGGCGAATGCGGGAGGAAATGAGCAGTTCTTC.

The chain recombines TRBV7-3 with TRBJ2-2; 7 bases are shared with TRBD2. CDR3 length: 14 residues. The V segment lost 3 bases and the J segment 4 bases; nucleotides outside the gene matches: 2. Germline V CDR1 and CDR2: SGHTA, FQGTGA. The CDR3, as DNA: TGTGCCAGCAGCTTCGGGACTATCACCGGGGAGCTGTTTTTT. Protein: CASSFGTITGELFF.

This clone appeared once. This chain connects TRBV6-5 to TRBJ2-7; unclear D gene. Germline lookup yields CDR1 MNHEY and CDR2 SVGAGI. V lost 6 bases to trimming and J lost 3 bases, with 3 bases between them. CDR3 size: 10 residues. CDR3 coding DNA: TGTGCCAGCAGCCACTACGAGCAGTACTTC. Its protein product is CASSHYEQYF.

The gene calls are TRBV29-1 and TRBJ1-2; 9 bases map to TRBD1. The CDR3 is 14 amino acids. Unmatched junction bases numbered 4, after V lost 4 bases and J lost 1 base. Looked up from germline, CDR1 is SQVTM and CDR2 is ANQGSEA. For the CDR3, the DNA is TGCAGCGTTGGGACAGGGGATAGTAACTATGGCTACACCTTC. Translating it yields CSVGTGDSNYGYTF.

The CDR3 sequence is CASSHQRGEAFF. The CDR3, as DNA: TGTGCCAGCTCACATCAACGAGGTGAAGCTTTCTTT. The chain couples TRBV18 to TRBJ1-1; D ambiguous. V dropped 4 bases and J dropped 7 bases, with 10 bases sitting between them. The germline gives CDR1 KGHSH, CDR2 LQKENI. This CDR3 has 12 amino acids. Looking up the rest from reference TRBV18 and TRBJ1-1 gives the full variable domain: NAGVMQNPRHLVRRRGQEARLRCSPMKGHSHVYWYRQLPEEGLKFMVYLQKENIIDESGMPKERFSAEFPKEGPSILRIQQVVRGDSAAYFCASSHQRGEAFFGQGTRLTVV.

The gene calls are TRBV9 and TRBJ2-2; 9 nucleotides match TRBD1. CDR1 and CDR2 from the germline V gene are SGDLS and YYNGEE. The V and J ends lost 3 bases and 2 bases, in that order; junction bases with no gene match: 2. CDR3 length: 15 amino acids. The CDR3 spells CASSADRGNTGELFF. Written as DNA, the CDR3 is TGTGCCAGCAGCGCGGACAGGGGAAACACCGGGGAGCTGTTTTTT.

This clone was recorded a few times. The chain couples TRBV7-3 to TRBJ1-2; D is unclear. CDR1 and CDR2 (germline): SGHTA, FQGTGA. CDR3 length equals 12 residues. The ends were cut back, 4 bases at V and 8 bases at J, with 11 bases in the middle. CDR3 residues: CASSSGNEGYTF. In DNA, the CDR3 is TGTGCCAGCAGCTCAGGAAATGAGGGCTACACCTTC.

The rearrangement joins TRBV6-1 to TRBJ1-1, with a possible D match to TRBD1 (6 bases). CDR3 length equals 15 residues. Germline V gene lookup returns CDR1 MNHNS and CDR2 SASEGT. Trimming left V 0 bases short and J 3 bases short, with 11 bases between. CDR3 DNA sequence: TGTGCCAGCAGTGAAGCCCCAGGGGCGGACACTGAAGCTTTCTTT. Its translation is CASSEAPGADTEAFF.

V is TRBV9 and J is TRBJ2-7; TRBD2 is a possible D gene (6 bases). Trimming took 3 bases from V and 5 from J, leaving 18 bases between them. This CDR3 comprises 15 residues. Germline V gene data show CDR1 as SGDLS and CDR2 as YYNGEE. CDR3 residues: CASSGRGGPTHEQYF. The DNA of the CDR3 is TGTGCCAGCAGCGGGAGGGGAGGCCCCACGCACGAGCAGTACTTC.

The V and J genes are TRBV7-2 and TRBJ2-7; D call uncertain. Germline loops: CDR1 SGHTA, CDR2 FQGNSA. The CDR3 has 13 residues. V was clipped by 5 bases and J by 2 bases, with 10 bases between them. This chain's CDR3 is CASSPPPPYEQYF. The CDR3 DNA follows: TGTGCCAGCAGCCCCCCCCCTCCCTACGAGCAGTACTTC.

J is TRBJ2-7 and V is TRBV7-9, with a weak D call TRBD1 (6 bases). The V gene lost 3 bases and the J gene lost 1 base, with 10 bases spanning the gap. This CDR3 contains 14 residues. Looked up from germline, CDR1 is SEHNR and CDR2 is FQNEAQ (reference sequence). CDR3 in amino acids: CASSFEGQSYEQYF. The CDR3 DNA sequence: TGTGCCAGCAGCTTCGAAGGACAGTCCTACGAGCAGTACTTC.

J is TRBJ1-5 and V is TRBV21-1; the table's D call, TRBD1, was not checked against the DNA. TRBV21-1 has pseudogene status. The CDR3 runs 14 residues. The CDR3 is CASSRGTGSQPQHF. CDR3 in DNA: TGTGCCAGCAGCAGAGGGACAGGGAGTCAGCCCCAGCATTTT.

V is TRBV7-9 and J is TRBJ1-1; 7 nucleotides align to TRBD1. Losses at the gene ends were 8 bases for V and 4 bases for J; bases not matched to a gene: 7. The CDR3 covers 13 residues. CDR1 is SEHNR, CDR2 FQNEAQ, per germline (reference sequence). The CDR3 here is CASGQEGGTEAFF. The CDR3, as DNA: TGTGCCAGCGGACAGGAGGGGGGCACTGAAGCTTTCTTT.

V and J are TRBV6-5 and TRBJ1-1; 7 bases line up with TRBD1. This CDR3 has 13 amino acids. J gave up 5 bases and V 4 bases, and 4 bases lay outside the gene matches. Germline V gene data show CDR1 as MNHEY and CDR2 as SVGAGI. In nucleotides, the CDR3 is TGTGCCAGCAGTTCTCCAGGGGGGACTGAAGCTTTCTTT. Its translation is CASSSPGGTEAFF.

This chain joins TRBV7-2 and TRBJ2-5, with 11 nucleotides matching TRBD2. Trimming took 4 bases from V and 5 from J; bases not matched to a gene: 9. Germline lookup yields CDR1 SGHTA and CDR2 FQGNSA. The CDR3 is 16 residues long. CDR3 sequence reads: CASSSYRASGRETQYF. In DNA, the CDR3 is TGTGCCAGCAGCTCCTATCGGGCTAGCGGGAGGGAGACCCAGTACTTC.

In DNA, the CDR3 is TGTGCCAGCAGCTTTTTTCTAGTGGGTTTTAACAGGGAGACCCAGTACTTC. The encoded protein is CASSFFLVGFNRETQYF. V gene TRBV7-8 combines with J gene TRBJ2-5, with D perhaps matching TRBD1 (5 bases). V was clipped by 3 bases and J by 5 bases, with 22 bases between them. The CDR3 loop spans 17 amino acids. Germline-derived CDR1 and CDR2 are SGHVS and FQNEAQ. Complete variable domain (other parts from reference TRBV7-8 and TRBJ2-5): GAGVSQSPRYKVAKRGQDVALRCDPISGHVSLFWYQQALGQGPEFLTYFQNEAQLDKSGLPSDRFFAERPEGSVSTLKIQRTQQEDSAVYLCASSFFLVGFNRETQYFGPGTRLLVL.